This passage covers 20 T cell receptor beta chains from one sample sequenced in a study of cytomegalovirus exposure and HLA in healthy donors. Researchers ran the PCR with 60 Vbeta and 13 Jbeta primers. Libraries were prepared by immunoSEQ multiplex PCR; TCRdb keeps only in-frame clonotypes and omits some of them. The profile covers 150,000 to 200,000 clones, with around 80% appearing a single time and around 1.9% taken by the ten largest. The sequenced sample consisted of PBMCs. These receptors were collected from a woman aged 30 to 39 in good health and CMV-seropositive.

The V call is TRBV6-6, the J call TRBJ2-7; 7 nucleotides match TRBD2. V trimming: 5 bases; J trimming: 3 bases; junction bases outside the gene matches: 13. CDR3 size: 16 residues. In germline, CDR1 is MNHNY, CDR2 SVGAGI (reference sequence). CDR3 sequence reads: CASSRIQRGKSYEQYF. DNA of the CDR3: TGTGCCAGCAGTAGGATACAGCGGGGAAAGAGCTACGAGCAGTACTTC.

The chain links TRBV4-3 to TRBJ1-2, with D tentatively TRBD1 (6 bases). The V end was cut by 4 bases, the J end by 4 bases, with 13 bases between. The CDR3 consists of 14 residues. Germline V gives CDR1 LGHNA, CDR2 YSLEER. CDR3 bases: TGCGCCAGCAGCCGGACAGACTCACTCTATGGCTACACCTTC. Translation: CASSRTDSLYGYTF.

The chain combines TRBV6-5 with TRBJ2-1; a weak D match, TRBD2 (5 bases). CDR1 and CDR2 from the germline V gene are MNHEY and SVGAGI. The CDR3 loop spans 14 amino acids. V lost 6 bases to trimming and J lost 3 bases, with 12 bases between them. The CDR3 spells CASSRRTFYNEQFF. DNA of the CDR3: TGTGCCAGCAGCCGGCGGACTTTCTACAATGAGCAGTTCTTC.

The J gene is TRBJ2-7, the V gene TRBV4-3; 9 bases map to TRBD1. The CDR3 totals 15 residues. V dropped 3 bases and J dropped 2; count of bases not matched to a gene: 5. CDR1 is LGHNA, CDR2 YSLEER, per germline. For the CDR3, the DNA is TGCGCCAGCAGCCAGGGACAGGGTACCCCCTACGAGCAGTACTTC. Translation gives CASSQGQGTPYEQYF.

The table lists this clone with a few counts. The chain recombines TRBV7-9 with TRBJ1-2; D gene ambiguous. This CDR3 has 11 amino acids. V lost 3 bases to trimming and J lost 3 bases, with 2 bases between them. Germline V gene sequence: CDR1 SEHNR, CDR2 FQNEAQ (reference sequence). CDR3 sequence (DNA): TGTGCCAGCAGCTTCGACTATGGCTACACCTTC. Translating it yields CASSFDYGYTF.

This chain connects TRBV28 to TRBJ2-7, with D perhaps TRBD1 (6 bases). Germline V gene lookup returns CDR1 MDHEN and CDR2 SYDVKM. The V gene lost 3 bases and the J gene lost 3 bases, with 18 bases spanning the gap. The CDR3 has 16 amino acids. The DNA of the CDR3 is TGTGCCAGCAGTTTTAGGAGCCTCAGGGGTCGCTACGAGCAGTACTTC. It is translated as CASSFRSLRGRYEQYF.

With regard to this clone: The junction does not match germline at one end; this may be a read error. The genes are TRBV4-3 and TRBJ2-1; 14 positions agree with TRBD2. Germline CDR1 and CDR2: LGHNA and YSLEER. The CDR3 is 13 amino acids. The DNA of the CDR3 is TGCGCCAGCAGCCCGACTAGCGGGAGGGGGAAGCTCTTC. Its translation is CASSPTSGRGKLF.

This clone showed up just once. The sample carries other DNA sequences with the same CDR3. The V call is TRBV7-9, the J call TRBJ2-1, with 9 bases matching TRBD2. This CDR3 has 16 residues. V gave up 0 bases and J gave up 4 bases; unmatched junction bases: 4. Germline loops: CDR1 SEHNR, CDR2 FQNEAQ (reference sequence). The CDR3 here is CASSLALAGTYNEQFF. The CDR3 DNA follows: TGTGCCAGCAGCTTAGCTCTAGCGGGAACTTACAATGAGCAGTTCTTC.

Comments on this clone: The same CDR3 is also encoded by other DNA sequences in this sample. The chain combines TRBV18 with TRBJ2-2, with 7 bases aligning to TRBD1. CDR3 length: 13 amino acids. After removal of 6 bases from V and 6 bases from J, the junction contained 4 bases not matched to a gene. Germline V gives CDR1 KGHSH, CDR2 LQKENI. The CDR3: CASSRTGSGELFF. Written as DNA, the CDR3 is TGTGCCAGCTCCCGGACAGGATCCGGGGAGCTGTTTTTT.

CDR3 bases: TGTGCCAGCAGCCTCTGGGAGGGCTCAGAGACCCAGTACTTC. Protein: CASSLWEGSETQYF. The chain employs TRBV7-2 and TRBJ2-5; 7 bases map to TRBD2. V dropped 5 bases and J dropped 4; count of bases not matched to a gene: 7. Germline-derived CDR1 and CDR2 are SGHTA and FQGNSA. There are 14 residues in the CDR3.

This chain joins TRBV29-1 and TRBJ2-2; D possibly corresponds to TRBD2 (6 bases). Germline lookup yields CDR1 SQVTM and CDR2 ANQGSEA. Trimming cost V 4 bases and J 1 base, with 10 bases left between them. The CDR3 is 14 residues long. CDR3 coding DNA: TGCAGCGTTGGGCAGGGAGGGAACACCGGGGAGCTGTTTTTT. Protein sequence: CSVGQGGNTGELFF.

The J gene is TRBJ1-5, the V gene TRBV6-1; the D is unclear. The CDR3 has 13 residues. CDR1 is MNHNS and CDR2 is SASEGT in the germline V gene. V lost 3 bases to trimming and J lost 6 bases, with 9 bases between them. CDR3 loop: CASSEMSIQPQHF. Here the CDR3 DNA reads TGTGCCAGCAGTGAGATGAGTATTCAGCCCCAGCATTTT.

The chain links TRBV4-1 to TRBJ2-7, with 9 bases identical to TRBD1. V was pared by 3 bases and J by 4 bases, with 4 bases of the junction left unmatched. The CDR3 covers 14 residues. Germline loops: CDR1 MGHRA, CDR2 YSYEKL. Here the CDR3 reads CASSQRDRAYEQYF. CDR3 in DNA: TGCGCCAGCAGCCAGAGGGACAGGGCATACGAGCAGTACTTC.

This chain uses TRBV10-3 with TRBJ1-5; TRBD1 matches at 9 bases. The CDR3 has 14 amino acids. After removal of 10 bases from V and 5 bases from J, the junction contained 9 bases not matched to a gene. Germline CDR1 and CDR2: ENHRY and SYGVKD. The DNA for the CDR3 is TGTGCCACGTCGGGCAGGGACAGGGATCAGCCCCAGCATTTT. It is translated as CATSGRDRDQPQHF.

The CDR3 spells CASSVGLSNTEAFF. DNA of the CDR3: TGTGCCAGCAGCGTGGGACTCTCGAACACTGAAGCTTTCTTT. V is TRBV9 and J is TRBJ1-1; a possible D gene is TRBD1 (5 bases). This CDR3 spans 14 amino acids. Germline CDR1 SGDLS, CDR2 YYNGEE. Trimming took off 2 bases at V and 1 base at J, with 9 bases between the two ends.

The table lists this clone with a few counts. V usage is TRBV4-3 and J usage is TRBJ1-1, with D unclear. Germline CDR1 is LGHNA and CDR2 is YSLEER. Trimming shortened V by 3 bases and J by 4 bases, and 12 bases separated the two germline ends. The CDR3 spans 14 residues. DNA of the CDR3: TGCGCCAGCAGCCATGACGTTCCGGGCACTGAAGCTTTCTTT. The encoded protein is CASSHDVPGTEAFF.

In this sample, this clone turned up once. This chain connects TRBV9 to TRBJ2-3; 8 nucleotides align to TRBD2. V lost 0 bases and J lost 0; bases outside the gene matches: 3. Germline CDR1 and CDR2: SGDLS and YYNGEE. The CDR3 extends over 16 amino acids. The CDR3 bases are TGTGCCAGCAGCGTAGGAGCTAGCGGGAGCACAGATACGCAGTATTTT. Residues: CASSVGASGSTDTQYF.

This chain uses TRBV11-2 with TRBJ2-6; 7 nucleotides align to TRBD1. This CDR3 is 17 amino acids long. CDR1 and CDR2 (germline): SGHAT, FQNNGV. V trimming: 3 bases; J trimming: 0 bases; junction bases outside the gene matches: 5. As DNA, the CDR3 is TGTGCCAGCAGCTTCTCGACAGGGCGCTCTGGGGCCAACGTCCTGACTTTC. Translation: CASSFSTGRSGANVLTF. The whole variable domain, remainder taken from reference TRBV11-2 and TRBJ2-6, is EAGVAQSPRYKIIEKRQSVAFWCNPISGHATLYWYQQILGQGPKLLIQFQNNGVVDDSQLPKDRFSAERLKGVDSTLKIQPAKLEDSAVYLCASSFSTGRSGANVLTFGAGSRLTVL.

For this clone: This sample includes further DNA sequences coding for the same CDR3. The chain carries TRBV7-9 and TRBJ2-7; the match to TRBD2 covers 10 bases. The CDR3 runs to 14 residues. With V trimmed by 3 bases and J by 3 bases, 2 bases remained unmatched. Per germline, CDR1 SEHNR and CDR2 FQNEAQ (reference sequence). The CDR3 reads CASSFSGGSYEQYF. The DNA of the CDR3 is TGTGCCAGCAGCTTTAGCGGGGGGAGCTACGAGCAGTACTTC.

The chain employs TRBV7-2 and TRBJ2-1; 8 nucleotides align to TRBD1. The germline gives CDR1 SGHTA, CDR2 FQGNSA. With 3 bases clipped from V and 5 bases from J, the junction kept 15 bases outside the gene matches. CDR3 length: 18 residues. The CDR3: CASSFAPTTGVGNNEQFF. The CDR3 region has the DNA TGTGCCAGCAGCTTCGCGCCAACGACAGGGGTCGGGAACAATGAGCAGTTCTTC.